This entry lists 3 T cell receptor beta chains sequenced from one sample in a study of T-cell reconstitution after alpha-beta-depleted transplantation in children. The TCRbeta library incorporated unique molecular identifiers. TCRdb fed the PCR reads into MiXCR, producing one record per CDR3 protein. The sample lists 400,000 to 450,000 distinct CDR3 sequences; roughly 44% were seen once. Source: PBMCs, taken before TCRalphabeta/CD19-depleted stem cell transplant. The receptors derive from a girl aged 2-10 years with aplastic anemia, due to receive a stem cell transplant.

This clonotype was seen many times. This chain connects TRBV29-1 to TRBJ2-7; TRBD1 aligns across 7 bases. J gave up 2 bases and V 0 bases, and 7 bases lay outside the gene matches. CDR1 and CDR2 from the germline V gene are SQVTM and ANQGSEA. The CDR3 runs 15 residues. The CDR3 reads CSVEDPTGFAYEQYF. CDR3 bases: TGCAGCGTTGAAGACCCGACAGGGTTTGCCTACGAGCAGTACTTC.

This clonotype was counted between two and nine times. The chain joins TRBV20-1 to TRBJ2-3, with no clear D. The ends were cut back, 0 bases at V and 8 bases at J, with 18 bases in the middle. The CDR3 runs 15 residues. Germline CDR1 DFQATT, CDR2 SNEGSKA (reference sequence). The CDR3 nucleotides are TGCAGTGCTAGAGATACCGGCCCCACGGTCGGTACGCAGTATTTT. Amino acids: CSARDTGPTVGTQYF.

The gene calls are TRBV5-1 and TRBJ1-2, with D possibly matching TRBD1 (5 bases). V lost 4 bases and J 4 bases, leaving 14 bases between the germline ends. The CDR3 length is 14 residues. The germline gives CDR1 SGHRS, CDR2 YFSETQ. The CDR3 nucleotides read TGCGCCAGCAGCGCCGGGGGAGCCGGCTATGGCTACACCTTC. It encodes CASSAGGAGYGYTF.